The source of this TCR beta chain is a study of cytomegalovirus exposure and HLA in healthy donors. V lost 4 bases, J lost 3 bases, and 6 bases stayed unmatched. Germline lookup yields CDR1 MNHEY and CDR2 SVGAGI. This CDR3 contains 14 residues. Broader study findings: Subsequent analysis of the 120 or so validation repertoires found a tendency for first-cohort TCR clusters to co-occur.

On this clone itself: Antigen: not known.

The data were produced by immunoSEQ multiplex PCR, yet TCRdb's version contains in-frame clones alone and is incomplete. The repertoire includes about 73,000 clones, around 96% of them detected once, and 3% to 3.5% sits in the top ten. The sequence was obtained from a man aged 18 to 30 in good health and CMV-seronegative. V and J are TRBV6-5 and TRBJ2-7; 7 nucleotides line up with TRBD2. Sequences were obtained from PBMCs. The CDR3 nucleotides read TGTGCCAGCAGTTGGGCGGGAGTTCTCTACGAGCAGTACTTC. Protein: CASSWAGVLYEQYF.